This T cell receptor (beta chain) was retrieved from a study of blood T cell repertoires in COVID-19. The CDR3 runs to 17 residues. V was pared by 5 bases and J by 2 bases, with 21 bases between. Germline CDR1 and CDR2: SEHNR and FQNEAQ (reference sequence). Original processing notes: Nucleated cell counts were estimated from reference gene primer amplification. Sequencing was performed with immunoSEQ multiplex PCR; in TCRdb, only in-frame clones are kept and a portion is missing. The D gene and trimming were derived from the DNA, and the V and J assignments and clone size from that table. Among under 300,000 clones, 86% were seen once, and the ten largest hold about 5.9%.

The receptor was derived from a man in his fifties or sixties with acute or convalescent COVID-19. Sequencing input: peripheral blood. The J gene is TRBJ1-1, the V gene TRBV7-9; D remains unclear. The CDR3 DNA reads TGTGCCAGCAGCCCGGGGAGGGCTGGAACGGGCAACACTGAAGCTTTCTTT. It is translated as CASSPGRAGTGNTEAFF. The full variable domain, completed using reference TRBV7-9 and TRBJ1-1, is DTGVSQNPRHKITKRGQNVTFRCDPISEHNRLYWYRQTLGQGPEFLTYFQNEAQLEKSRLLSDRFSAERPKGSFSTLEIQRTEQGDSAMYLCASSPGRAGTGNTEAFFGQGTRLTVV.